This is a list of T cell receptor beta chains from one sample in a study of blood T cell repertoires in COVID-19. This table comes from immunoSEQ multiplex PCR, and its TCRdb copy is limited to in-frame clones, with some not included. The sample lists tens of thousands of clones; around 80% were seen once. Sequencing was carried out using peripheral blood. The receptors shown here come from a woman of 80 years or more with active or convalescent COVID-19. Both conserved end residues are part of each CDR3. D genes are given only for firm matches. Clone size, where shown, is once, few, many, or a class for clones that have expanded.

J: TRBJ2-1; D: TRBD1; size: -; V: TRBV7-6; CDR3: CASSLQRSGTGRNEQFF; DNA: TGTGCCAGCAGCTTACAAAGGTCCGGGACAGGACGCAATGAGCAGTTCTTC
J: TRBJ1-2; D: TRBD1; size: -; V: TRBV28; CDR3: CASNPTGGDGYTF; DNA: TGTGCCAGCAACCCGACAGGGGGTGATGGCTACACCTTC
J: TRBJ2-7; D: -; size: -; V: TRBV6-6; CDR3: CASSPNSYEQYF; DNA: TGTGCCAGCAGTCCAAACTCGTACGAGCAGTACTTC
J: TRBJ1-4; D: -; size: -; V: TRBV5-1; CDR3: CASSLGRLTNEKLFF; DNA: TGCGCCAGCAGCTTGGGGAGGTTGACTAATGAAAAACTGTTTTTT
J: TRBJ2-3; D: -; size: -; V: TRBV7-3; CDR3: CASSPRQARTDTQYF; DNA: TGTGCCAGCAGCCCGCGACAGGCCCGCACAGATACGCAGTATTTT
J: TRBJ2-7; D: TRBD1; size: -; V: TRBV28; CDR3: CASGEAGTGNSYEQYF; DNA: TGTGCCAGCGGAGAAGCCGGGACAGGGAACTCTTACGAGCAGTACTTC
J: TRBJ1-4; D: -; size: -; V: TRBV19; CDR3: CASSKPGVDNEKLFF; DNA: TGTGCCAGTAGTAAACCAGGGGTGGATAATGAAAAACTGTTTTTT
J: TRBJ1-2; D: TRBD1; size: -; V: TRBV7-8; CDR3: CASSQTGNGYTF; DNA: TGTGCCAGCAGCCAGACAGGGAACGGCTACACCTTC
J: TRBJ2-3; D: TRBD1; size: few; V: TRBV29-1; CDR3: CSAGQGHTDTQYF; DNA: TGCAGCGCCGGACAGGGGCACACAGATACGCAGTATTTT
J: TRBJ2-3; D: TRBD2; size: -; V: TRBV5-6; CDR3: CASSSRLAGERDTDTQYF; DNA: TGTGCCAGCAGCTCCCGACTAGCGGGAGAGCGAGACACAGATACGCAGTATTTT
J: TRBJ1-5; D: TRBD1; size: -; V: TRBV11-3; CDR3: CASSLGQGLGQPQHF; DNA: TGTGCCAGCAGCTTGGGACAGGGCCTGGGGCAGCCCCAGCATTTT
J: TRBJ2-1; D: -; size: -; V: TRBV6-2/TRBV6-3; CDR3: CASSWLAGRYNEQFF; DNA: TGTGCCAGCAGTTGGCTGGCGGGGCGATACAATGAGCAGTTCTTC
J: TRBJ2-1; D: TRBD1; size: -; V: TRBV29-1; CDR3: CSVVGQGYYNEQFF; DNA: TGCAGCGTTGTGGGACAGGGGTACTACAATGAGCAGTTCTTC
J: TRBJ2-1; D: TRBD1; size: -; V: TRBV7-9; CDR3: CASSRDRGSYNEQFF; DNA: TGTGCCAGCAGTCGAGACAGGGGGTCCTACAATGAGCAGTTCTTC
J: TRBJ1-5; D: TRBD1; size: -; V: TRBV11-2; CDR3: CASSPSGQVNQPQHF; DNA: TGTGCCAGCAGCCCATCGGGACAGGTTAATCAGCCCCAGCATTTT
J: TRBJ1-4; D: -; size: -; V: TRBV3-1/TRBV3-2; CDR3: CASSQPYEKLFF; DNA: TGTGCCAGCAGCCAACCCTATGAAAAACTGTTTTTT
J: TRBJ2-3; D: TRBD2; size: -; V: TRBV7-3; CDR3: CASSFTSGSGADTQYF; DNA: TGTGCCAGCAGCTTTACTAGCGGGAGTGGGGCAGATACGCAGTATTTT
J: TRBJ2-3; D: TRBD2; size: -; V: TRBV27; CDR3: CASSFGRLAGTDTQYF; DNA: TGTGCCAGCAGTTTCGGTCGGCTAGCGGGCACAGATACGCAGTATTTT
J: TRBJ1-5; D: TRBD1; size: -; V: TRBV28; CDR3: CASKTGVGNQPQHF; DNA: TGTGCCAGCAAAACAGGGGTCGGCAATCAGCCCCAGCATTTT
J: TRBJ2-7; D: -; size: once; V: TRBV14; CDR3: CASSRLQGSSYEQYF; DNA: TGTGCCAGCAGCCGATTACAGGGATCGTCCTACGAGCAGTACTTC
J: TRBJ1-1; D: -; size: few; V: TRBV24-1; CDR3: CATTESFTGRAFF; DNA: TGTGCCACGACAGAGAGTTTTACAGGGAGAGCTTTCTTT
J: TRBJ1-5; D: TRBD1; size: -; V: TRBV27; CDR3: CASSLKGQGVEPQHF; DNA: TGTGCCAGCAGTTTAAAGGGACAGGGGGTTGAGCCCCAGCATTTT
J: TRBJ2-1; D: TRBD1; size: few; V: TRBV4-1; CDR3: CASSQRAIYTGTANNNEQFF; DNA: TGCGCCAGCAGTCAAAGAGCTATATATACAGGGACAGCGAATAACAATGAGCAGTTCTTC
J: TRBJ2-1; D: -; size: once; V: TRBV11-2; CDR3: CASSQWPPLTNEQFF; DNA: TGTGCCAGCAGCCAATGGCCCCCGCTTACCAATGAGCAGTTCTTC
J: TRBJ2-3; D: -; size: -; V: TRBV6-5; CDR3: CASTKQSTDTQYF; DNA: TGTGCCAGCACCAAACAAAGCACAGATACGCAGTATTTT
J: TRBJ1-5; D: TRBD1; size: -; V: TRBV7-2; CDR3: CASSLDRNNQPQHF; DNA: TGTGCCAGCAGCTTGGACAGGAACAATCAGCCCCAGCATTTT